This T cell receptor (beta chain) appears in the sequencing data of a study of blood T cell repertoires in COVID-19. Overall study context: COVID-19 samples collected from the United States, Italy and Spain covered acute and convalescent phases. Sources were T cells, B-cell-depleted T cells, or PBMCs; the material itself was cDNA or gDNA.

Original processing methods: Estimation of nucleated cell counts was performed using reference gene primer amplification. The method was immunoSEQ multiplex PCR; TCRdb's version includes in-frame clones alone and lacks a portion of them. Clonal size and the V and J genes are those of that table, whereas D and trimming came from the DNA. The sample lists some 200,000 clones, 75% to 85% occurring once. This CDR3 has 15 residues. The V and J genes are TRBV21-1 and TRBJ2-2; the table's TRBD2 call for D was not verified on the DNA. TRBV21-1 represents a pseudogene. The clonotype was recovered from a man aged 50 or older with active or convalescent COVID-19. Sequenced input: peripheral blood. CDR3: CASMVLAANTGELFF. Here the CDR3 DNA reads TGTGCCAGCATGGTACTAGCGGCGAACACCGGGGAGCTGTTTTTT.